Each of the 15 T cell receptor beta chains below was sequenced from the same sample in a study of radiation and T cells in renal cell carcinoma. Produced via immunoSEQ multiplex PCR; TCRdb's table is partial and in-frame only. This table has some 120,000 clones, about 81% appearing once. Noted time point: blood 2 weeks post-SBRT. Treatment here: 15 Gy SBRT to primary tumor, nephrectomy 4 weeks later. The sample was blood, taken from a patient whose treatment included radiotherapy and nephrectomy. The receptors were gathered from a woman aged 55-70 years with renal cell carcinoma.

The rearrangement uses TRBV5-1 and TRBJ2-6, with 7 bases lining up with TRBD1. Per the germline V gene, CDR1 is SGHRS and CDR2 is YFSETQ. After removal of 0 bases from V and 1 base from J, the junction contained 1 base not matched to a gene. The length of the CDR3 is 16 residues. The CDR3 sequence is CASSLEQGSGANVLTF. For the CDR3, the DNA is TGCGCCAGCAGCTTGGAACAGGGGTCTGGGGCCAACGTCCTGACTTTC.

This rearrangement joins TRBV5-6 to TRBJ2-5; D unresolved. This CDR3 comprises 13 residues. The V gene lost 5 bases and the J gene lost 4 bases, with 12 bases spanning the gap. The V gene's germline CDR1 is SGHDT and CDR2 YYEEEE. The CDR3 protein is CASSWAVGETQYF. CDR3 sequence (DNA): TGTGCCAGCAGTTGGGCGGTCGGAGAGACCCAGTACTTC.

The rearrangement uses TRBV28 and TRBJ1-1, with D possibly being TRBD1 (6 bases). The CDR3 runs 15 residues. V lost 2 bases and J 5 bases, leaving 15 bases between the germline ends. Germline CDR1 is MDHEN and CDR2 is SYDVKM. The CDR3 nucleotides are TGTGCCAGCAGTTTACCCCGAGGGGGGAGGACTGAAGCTTTCTTT. This sequence encodes CASSLPRGGRTEAFF. The whole variable domain, filled in from reference TRBV28 and TRBJ1-1, reads DVKVTQSSRYLVKRTGEKVFLECVQDMDHENMFWYRQDPGLGLRLIYFSYDVKMKEKGDIPEGYSVSREKKERFSLILESASTNQTSMYLCASSLPRGGRTEAFFGQGTRLTVV.

This clone came up a few times. The chain employs TRBV5-1 and TRBJ2-2, with D perhaps matching TRBD2 (6 bases). The CDR3 length is 14 residues. Germline CDR1 SGHRS, CDR2 YFSETQ. Deletions cut 10 bases from V and 4 bases from J, with 17 bases between. The CDR3 DNA is TGCGCCGCCTCCGGAGGGTACGGCACCGGGGAGCTGTTTTTT. The encoded protein is CAASGGYGTGELFF.

V gene TRBV19 combines with J gene TRBJ2-6; D may match TRBD1 or TRBD2 (5 bases each). The CDR3 has 16 amino acids. Germline V gives CDR1 LNHDA, CDR2 SQIVND (reference sequence). V was clipped by 5 bases and J by 0 bases, with 11 bases between them. The CDR3 region is CASSVARGSGANVLTF. As DNA, the CDR3 is TGTGCCAGTAGTGTCGCGAGGGGCTCTGGGGCCAACGTCCTGACTTTC.

This clone was picked up one time. Written as DNA, the CDR3 is TGTGCCAGCAGCCCTCCCATATATTGGATGGATGGCTACACCTTC. As protein: CASSPPIYWMDGYTF. The chain has TRBV6-6 and TRBJ1-2; D uncertain. The CDR3 has 15 residues. From germline, CDR1 is MNHNY and CDR2 SVGAGI (reference sequence). Trimming took 6 bases from V and 6 from J, leaving 20 bases between them.

The V gene is TRBV19, the J gene TRBJ1-4; D is unclear. There are 15 residues in the CDR3. The V gene's germline CDR1 is LNHDA and CDR2 SQIVND (reference sequence). V dropped 5 bases and J dropped 0 bases, with 10 bases sitting between them. The CDR3 here is CASSRGSSTNEKLFF. The CDR3 DNA is TGTGCCAGTAGTCGAGGGTCTTCAACTAATGAAAAACTGTTTTTT.

The gene calls are TRBV7-9 and TRBJ1-1, with D tentatively TRBD1 (5 bases). The V end was cut by 5 bases, the J end by 4 bases, with 14 bases between. This CDR3 region has 14 residues. Germline loops: CDR1 SEHNR, CDR2 FQNEAQ (reference sequence). DNA for the CDR3: TGTGCCAGCAGCCCCCTGGGGGACTCCACTGAAGCTTTCTTT. Translated, it gives CASSPLGDSTEAFF.

The chain uses TRBV7-9 and TRBJ2-1, with 7 bases matching TRBD1. The CDR3 is 16 residues long. The V segment lost 2 bases and the J segment 1 base; nucleotides outside the gene matches: 5. Germline CDR1 and CDR2: SEHNR and FQNEAQ (reference sequence). CDR3 region: CASSLQGVGSYNEQFF. CDR3 DNA: TGTGCCAGCAGCTTACAGGGGGTAGGATCCTACAATGAGCAGTTCTTC.

This rearrangement joins TRBV2 to TRBJ1-1; D ambiguous. The CDR3 spans 14 residues. The V gene lost 2 bases and the J gene lost 7 bases, with 14 bases spanning the gap. CDR1 and CDR2 from the germline V gene are SNHLY and FYNNEI. CDR3 sequence reads: CASSETTPSGEAFF. The CDR3 DNA reads as TGTGCCAGCAGTGAAACAACACCTTCAGGTGAAGCTTTCTTT. Full variable domain (missing parts from reference TRBV2 and TRBJ1-1): EPEVTQTPSHQVTQMGQEVILRCVPISNHLYFYWYRQILGQKVEFLVSFYNNEISEKSEIFDDQFSVERPDGSNFTLKIRSTKLEDSAMYFCASSETTPSGEAFFGQGTRLTVV.

The rearrangement links TRBV7-2 to TRBJ2-7, with unresolved D. Between the trimmed V and J ends, which lost 1 base and 6 bases, there was a span of 10 bases. This CDR3 has 13 residues. Germline V gene lookup returns CDR1 SGHTA and CDR2 FQGNSA. The CDR3 bases are TGTGCCAGCAGCTTAGAAGAGGCTGTCGAGCAGTACTTC. Its protein is CASSLEEAVEQYF.

The chain is built from TRBV6-5 and TRBJ1-1, with TRBD1 matching 12 bases. This CDR3 comprises 15 residues. J was trimmed by 3 bases and V by 4 bases; bases with no gene match: 3. Germline values: CDR1 MNHEY, CDR2 SVGAGI. The CDR3 loop is CASSWGTGGDTEAFF. The CDR3 DNA is TGTGCCAGCAGTTGGGGGACAGGGGGCGACACTGAAGCTTTCTTT.

The CDR3 DNA is TGCGCCAGCAGCCAAGAAATCAGGCCCAGTCAGCCCCAGCATTTT. It is translated as CASSQEIRPSQPQHF. The chain joins TRBV4-1 to TRBJ1-5; D call uncertain. V gave up 0 bases and J gave up 6 bases, with 12 bases separating them. From germline, CDR1 is MGHRA and CDR2 YSYEKL. This CDR3 is 15 amino acids long.

The CDR3 loop reads CSVEGPGQFFNYGYTF. The DNA of the CDR3 is TGCAGCGTTGAAGGCCCTGGACAGTTCTTTAACTATGGCTACACCTTC. The gene calls are TRBV29-1 and TRBJ1-2; TRBD1 might be the D (6 bases). There are 16 residues in the CDR3. Trimming removed 1 base at V and 1 base at J, with 16 bases between. Germline CDR1 SQVTM, CDR2 ANQGSEA.

The rearrangement joins TRBV6-5 to TRBJ2-1, with D perhaps matching TRBD2 (5 bases). Trimming pared 1 base from V and 7 bases from J, leaving 17 bases between. Germline lookup yields CDR1 MNHEY and CDR2 SVGAGI. CDR3 length: 16 residues. The DNA of the CDR3 is TGTGCCAGCAGTTACTTATCGGCGACACGGGGTAATGAGCAGTTCTTC. This encodes CASSYLSATRGNEQFF.